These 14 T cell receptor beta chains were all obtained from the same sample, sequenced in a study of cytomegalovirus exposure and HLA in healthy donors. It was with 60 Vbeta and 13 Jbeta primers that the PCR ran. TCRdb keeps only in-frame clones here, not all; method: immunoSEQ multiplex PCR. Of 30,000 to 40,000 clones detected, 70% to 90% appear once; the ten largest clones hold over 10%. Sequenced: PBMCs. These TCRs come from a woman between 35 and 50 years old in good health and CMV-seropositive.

CDR3 nucleotides: TGTGCCAGCAGCACAGGGACAGGGGAAACAGATACGCAGTATTTT. Translated, it gives CASSTGTGETDTQYF. The V call is TRBV28, the J call TRBJ2-3, with 10 bases aligning to TRBD1. Germline V lookup: CDR1 MDHEN, CDR2 SYDVKM. CDR3 length equals 15 residues. The ends lost 6 bases at V and 3 bases at J; junction bases unmatched: 6.

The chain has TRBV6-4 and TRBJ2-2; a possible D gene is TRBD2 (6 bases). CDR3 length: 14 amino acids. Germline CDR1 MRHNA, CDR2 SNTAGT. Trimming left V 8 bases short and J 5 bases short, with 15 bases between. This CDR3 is CASRAFGRTGELFF. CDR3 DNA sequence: TGTGCCAGCCGGGCCTTTGGGAGGACCGGGGAGCTGTTTTTT.

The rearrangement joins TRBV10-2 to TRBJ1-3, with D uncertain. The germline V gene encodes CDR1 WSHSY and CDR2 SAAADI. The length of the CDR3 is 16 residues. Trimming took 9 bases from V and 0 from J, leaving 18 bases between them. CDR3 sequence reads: CASRLSVFSSGNTIYF. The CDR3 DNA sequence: TGCGCCAGTAGACTGTCTGTCTTTTCCTCTGGAAACACCATATATTTT.

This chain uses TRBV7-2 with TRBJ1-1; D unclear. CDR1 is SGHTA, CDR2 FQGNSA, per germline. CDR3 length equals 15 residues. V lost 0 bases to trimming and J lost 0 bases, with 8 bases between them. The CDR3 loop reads CASSLAGSMNTEAFF. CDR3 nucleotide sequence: TGTGCCAGCAGCTTAGCGGGGAGCATGAACACTGAAGCTTTCTTT.

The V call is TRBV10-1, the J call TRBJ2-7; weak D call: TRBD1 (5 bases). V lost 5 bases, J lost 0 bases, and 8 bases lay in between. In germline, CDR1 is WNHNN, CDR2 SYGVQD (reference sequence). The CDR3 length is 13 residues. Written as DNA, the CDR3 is TGCGCCAGCAGTCAGGGTCTCTCCTACGAGCAGTACTTC. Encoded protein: CASSQGLSYEQYF.

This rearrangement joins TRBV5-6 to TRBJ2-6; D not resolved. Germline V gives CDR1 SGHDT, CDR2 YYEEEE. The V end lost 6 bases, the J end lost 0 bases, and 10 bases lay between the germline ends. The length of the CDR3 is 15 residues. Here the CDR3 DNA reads TGTGCCAGCACCCGGAGAATCTCTGGGGCCAACGTCCTGACTTTC. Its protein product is CASTRRISGANVLTF.

CDR3 DNA sequence: TGCGCCAGCAGCTTGGGGCAGGGATTCACAGATACGCAGTATTTT. Translated, it gives CASSLGQGFTDTQYF. This chain uses TRBV5-1 with TRBJ2-3, with D possibly being TRBD1 (5 bases). CDR1 is SGHRS and CDR2 is YFSETQ in the germline V gene. The length of the CDR3 is 15 residues. The ends were cut back, 0 bases at V and 2 bases at J, with 10 bases in the middle.

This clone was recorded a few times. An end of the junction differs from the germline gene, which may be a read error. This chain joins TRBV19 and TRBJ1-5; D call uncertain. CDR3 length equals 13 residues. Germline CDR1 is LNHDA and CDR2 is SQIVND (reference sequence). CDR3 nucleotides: TGTGCCAGTAGGATAGGTGGCGGGCAGCCCCAGCATTTT. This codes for CASRIGGGQPQHF.

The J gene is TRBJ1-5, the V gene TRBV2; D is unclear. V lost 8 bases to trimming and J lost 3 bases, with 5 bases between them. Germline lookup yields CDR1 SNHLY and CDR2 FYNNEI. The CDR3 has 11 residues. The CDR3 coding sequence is TGTGCCAGCGGAGTCAATCAGCCCCAGCATTTT. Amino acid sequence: CASGVNQPQHF.

The CDR3 nucleotides are TGTGCCAGCAGCTTAGCCCGTAATGAAAAACTGTTTTTT. Its translation is CASSLARNEKLFF. This sequence joins TRBV7-9 and TRBJ1-4, with no clear D. The germline V and J ends were trimmed by 0 bases and 4 bases, with 3 bases remaining between them. CDR1 SEHNR and CDR2 FQNEAQ come from the germline V gene (reference sequence). The CDR3 has 13 amino acids.

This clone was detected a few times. The CDR3 protein is CSALTGTGDSTGELFF. The CDR3 DNA follows: TGCAGCGCCCTAACCGGGACAGGGGATTCCACCGGGGAGCTGTTTTTT. The chain couples TRBV29-1 to TRBJ2-2, with 10 bases fitting TRBD1. V lost 7 bases and J lost 4; bases outside the gene matches: 12. The CDR3 sequence is 16 residues long. Germline V gene lookup returns CDR1 SQVTM and CDR2 ANQGSEA.

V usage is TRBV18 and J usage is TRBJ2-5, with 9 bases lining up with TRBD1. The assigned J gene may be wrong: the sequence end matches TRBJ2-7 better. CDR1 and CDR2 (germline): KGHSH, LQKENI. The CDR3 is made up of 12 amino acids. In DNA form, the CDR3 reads TGTGCCAGCTCACGGGACAGGGACGAGCAGTACTTC. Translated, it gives CASSRDRDEQYF.

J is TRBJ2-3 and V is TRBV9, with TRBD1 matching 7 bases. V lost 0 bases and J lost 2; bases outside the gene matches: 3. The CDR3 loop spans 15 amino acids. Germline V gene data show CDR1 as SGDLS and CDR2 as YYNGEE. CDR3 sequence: CASSVVGTATDTQYF. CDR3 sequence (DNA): TGTGCCAGCAGCGTAGTAGGGACAGCCACAGATACGCAGTATTTT.

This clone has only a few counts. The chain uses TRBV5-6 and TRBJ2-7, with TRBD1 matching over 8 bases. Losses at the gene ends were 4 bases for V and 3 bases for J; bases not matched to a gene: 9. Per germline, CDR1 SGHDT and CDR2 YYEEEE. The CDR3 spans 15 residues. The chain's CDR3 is CASSPRTGFYYEQYF. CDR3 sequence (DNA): TGTGCCAGCAGCCCTCGGACAGGGTTTTACTACGAGCAGTACTTC.